Listed below are T cell receptor beta chains from one sample, sequenced in a study of T cells in localized non-small cell lung cancer. TCRdb's copy holds only in-frame clones and misses some; the assay was immunoSEQ multiplex PCR. Seen here are around 31,000 clones, 90% to 95% observed once, and the top ten hold 0.73%. Sample: peripheral blood, taken before any cancer treatment. These receptors were collected from a woman aged 35-70 years with stage I lung adenocarcinoma. Each CDR3 is given with its conserved first and last residue. The order of the fields is CDR3 DNA, CDR3 protein, V gene, D gene, clone size, J gene. A D gene is named only where the DNA matches it firmly. Expanded clones are given a class, and other clones once, few, many or no size at all.

DNA: TGTGCCAGCAGTTACTCAAGAGGTGCCAATGAGCAGTTCTTC
CDR3: CASSYSRGANEQFF
V: TRBV6-5
D: .
size: .
J: TRBJ2-1

DNA: TGTGCCAGCAGCCCCAGGGGGCAGGTCAATCAGCCCCAGCATTTT
CDR3: CASSPRGQVNQPQHF
V: TRBV6-5
D: TRBD1
size: .
J: TRBJ1-5

DNA: TGTGCCAGCAGCCTCGAGCCACAGGTGAACACTGAAGCTTTCTTT
CDR3: CASSLEPQVNTEAFF
V: TRBV7-8
D: .
size: .
J: TRBJ1-1

DNA: TGTGCCAGCAGGGAAACAGGGGGGAACACCGGGGAGCTGTTTTTT
CDR3: CASRETGGNTGELFF
V: TRBV6-5
D: TRBD1
size: .
J: TRBJ2-2

DNA: TGTGCCAGCAATTCAGGGGCCGCAGGAGCTATGGGCTACACCTTC
CDR3: CASNSGAAGAMGYTF
V: TRBV6-5
D: .
size: .
J: TRBJ1-2

DNA: TGCGCCAGCAGCCGTCAGCACCTAGCGGGGGGACTAGAGTCGCAGTATTTT
CDR3: CASSRQHLAGGLESQYF
V: TRBV4-3
D: TRBD2
size: .
J: TRBJ2-3

DNA: TGTGCCAGCAGTAGGGACAGACCTTTCCCTTACAATGAGCAGTTCTTC
CDR3: CASSRDRPFPYNEQFF
V: TRBV27
D: TRBD1
size: .
J: TRBJ2-1

DNA: TGCGCCAGCAGCTTGGTGAACAGGGGAACAGATACGCAGTATTTT
CDR3: CASSLVNRGTDTQYF
V: TRBV5-1
D: TRBD1
size: .
J: TRBJ2-3

DNA: TGTGCCGCTTGGGGGGAGGGGAACATTCAGTACTTC
CDR3: CAAWGEGNIQYF
V: TRBV2
D: TRBD2
size: .
J: TRBJ2-4

DNA: TGTGCCAGCTCCTCGACCCCGGCAGGGGGCTACGAGCAGTACTTC
CDR3: CASSSTPAGGYEQYF
V: TRBV7-4
D: TRBD1
size: .
J: TRBJ2-7

DNA: TGTGCCAGTAGTATAGATTCCAGGGCTGGGGCCAACGTCCTGACTTTC
CDR3: CASSIDSRAGANVLTF
V: TRBV19
D: .
size: .
J: TRBJ2-6

DNA: TGTGCCAGCAGCTTAGCTACCGGGGAGCTGTTTTTT
CDR3: CASSLATGELFF
V: TRBV11-2
D: .
size: .
J: TRBJ2-2

DNA: TGTGCCAGCAGCTTTGACAGGGTGAATGAAAAACTGTTTTTT
CDR3: CASSFDRVNEKLFF
V: TRBV5-4
D: TRBD1
size: .
J: TRBJ1-4

DNA: TGTGCCAGCACAGGGAAGTCGACCGGGGAGCTGTTTTTT
CDR3: CASTGKSTGELFF
V: TRBV6-5
D: .
size: .
J: TRBJ2-2

DNA: TGTGCCAGCAGCGCTATATTTTCATTTGGGGGGAATGAGCAGTTCTTC
CDR3: CASSAIFSFGGNEQFF
V: TRBV9
D: .
size: .
J: TRBJ2-1

DNA: TGTGCCAGCAGTGGGTGGGGCAGGGAAGAGACCCAGTACTTC
CDR3: CASSGWGREETQYF
V: TRBV6-5
D: .
size: .
J: TRBJ2-5

DNA: TGTGCCAGCAGCCAAACCCGGACAGGGCTATCGGATACGCAGTATTTT
CDR3: CASSQTRTGLSDTQYF
V: TRBV14
D: TRBD1
size: .
J: TRBJ2-3

DNA: TGTGCCAGCAGCTCGAGGGGGGGTATTTGGGAGCAGTACTTC
CDR3: CASSSRGGIWEQYF
V: TRBV7-8
D: .
size: .
J: TRBJ2-7

DNA: TGTGCCAGCAGTTTATTACCGGGACAGGGCAGAGGTGGCTACACCTTC
CDR3: CASSLLPGQGRGGYTF
V: TRBV28
D: TRBD1
size: .
J: TRBJ1-2

DNA: TGTGCCAGCAGCTTGGAAAGGGATAGAAACACCATATATTTT
CDR3: CASSLERDRNTIYF
V: TRBV5-6
D: .
size: once
J: TRBJ1-3

DNA: TGTGCCACTTCTGAGGTACTAAATGAAAAACTGTTTTTT
CDR3: CATSEVLNEKLFF
V: TRBV10-3
D: .
size: once
J: TRBJ1-4

DNA: TGTGCCAGCAGACCGTATGGAGATACGCAGTATTTT
CDR3: CASRPYGDTQYF
V: TRBV7-2
D: .
size: .
J: TRBJ2-3

DNA: TGTGCCAGCAGCCCACACCGACAGATTACCCCCTACGAGCAGTACTTC
CDR3: CASSPHRQITPYEQYF
V: TRBV11-3
D: .
size: .
J: TRBJ2-7

DNA: TGTGCCAGCAGCCTGGGACAGACAGATACGCAGTATTTT
CDR3: CASSLGQTDTQYF
V: TRBV9
D: TRBD1
size: .
J: TRBJ2-3

DNA: TGTGCCAGCAGCTTAAGGTCTAGCGGGAGCAATGAGCAGTTCTTC
CDR3: CASSLRSSGSNEQFF
V: TRBV7-3
D: TRBD2
size: .
J: TRBJ2-1

DNA: TGTGCCAGCAGCTTAGCCCCCCAGGGGGCGTTCTATAATTCACCCCTCCACTTT
CDR3: CASSLAPQGAFYNSPLHF
V: TRBV11-2
D: TRBD1
size: .
J: TRBJ1-6

DNA: TGTGCCAGCACCATGACAGTAGCCCAGGGCACTGAAGCTTTCTTT
CDR3: CASTMTVAQGTEAFF
V: TRBV6-5
D: .
size: once
J: TRBJ1-1

DNA: TGTGCCAGCAGCCAGAGGCGGGGAATCTCTGGAAACACCATATATTTT
CDR3: CASSQRRGISGNTIYF
V: TRBV4-2
D: .
size: .
J: TRBJ1-3

DNA: TGTGCCAGCAGTTTACACACCGGCAATCAGCCCCAGCATTTT
CDR3: CASSLHTGNQPQHF
V: TRBV6-5
D: .
size: .
J: TRBJ1-5

DNA: TGCGCCAGCAGTGAGGCGCGGGACAGGGGTGGGGGGACTGAAGCTTTCTTT
CDR3: CASSEARDRGGGTEAFF
V: TRBV10-2
D: TRBD1
size: .
J: TRBJ1-1

DNA: TGCGCCAGCAGCTTCCCGGGCACCGGGGAGCTGTTTTTT
CDR3: CASSFPGTGELFF
V: TRBV5-1
D: .
size: .
J: TRBJ2-2

DNA: TGCGCCAGCAGCCCGACCGACTTAAGGGACGGGGACGAGCAGTACTTC
CDR3: CASSPTDLRDGDEQYF
V: TRBV5-1
D: .
size: .
J: TRBJ2-7

DNA: TGTGCCAGCAGCTGGAGTGTTAGTAATAATTCACCCCTCCACTTT
CDR3: CASSWSVSNNSPLHF
V: TRBV7-9
D: .
size: .
J: TRBJ1-6

DNA: TGTGCCAGCAAGGGTGCTCAGGGGACAGGCTTTAATGGCTACACCTTC
CDR3: CASKGAQGTGFNGYTF
V: TRBV28
D: TRBD1
size: once
J: TRBJ1-2

DNA: TGTGCCAGCAGCGAAATCAATAGACAGCCAGTCTTCCAAGAGACCCAGTACTTC
CDR3: CASSEINRQPVFQETQYF
V: TRBV21-1
D: .
size: .
J: TRBJ2-5

DNA: TGCGCCAGCAGCATCGACCAAGAGGACCAGCAGTACTTC
CDR3: CASSIDQEDQQYF
V: TRBV5-1
D: .
size: .
J: TRBJ2-7

DNA: TGTGCCAGCAGCCCCGGTGCTGGGCAGTTCTTC
CDR3: CASSPGAGQFF
V: TRBV11-2
D: .
size: .
J: TRBJ2-1

DNA: TGTGCCAGCAGCTTAGCTGGGGGGGTCACCTACAATGAGCAGTTCTTC
CDR3: CASSLAGGVTYNEQFF
V: TRBV7-2
D: TRBD2
size: .
J: TRBJ2-1

DNA: TGTGCCAGCAGCTTAATTAATCTCGCAGGCCAGGACACTGAAGCTTTCTTT
CDR3: CASSLINLAGQDTEAFF
V: TRBV7-2
D: .
size: .
J: TRBJ1-1

DNA: TGTGCCAGCAGCTTAGTTGTGGGACACACACAAGAGACCCAGTACTTC
CDR3: CASSLVVGHTQETQYF
V: TRBV7-2
D: .
size: .
J: TRBJ2-5

DNA: TGTGCCAGCAGCGGGTACAGGGGCCCCTACGAGCAGTACTTC
CDR3: CASSGYRGPYEQYF
V: TRBV7-2
D: TRBD1
size: .
J: TRBJ2-7

DNA: TGTGCCAGCAGCTTGGGGGAGGTGGGGATAGGGTATTTT
CDR3: CASSLGEVGIGYF
V: TRBV11-3
D: .
size: .
J: TRBJ2-3